The 18 T cell receptor beta chains presented below share a single source sample, sequenced in a study of CD8 T cells in Susac syndrome. Random hexamers served to reverse transcribe about 0.45 to 1 ug RNA. TCRdb redid the calling of the immunoSEQ multiplex PCR reads with MiXCR, one entry per CDR3 protein. This sample carries 250,000 or so distinct CDR3 sequences, roughly 93% of them seen once, and the ten largest clones take 0.06% to 0.08%. The specimen sequenced was CD4+ T cells from PBMCs. The receptors were sampled from a human donor with multiple sclerosis.

Points on this clonotype: Mismatch with germline at one junction end may stem from a read error. V is TRBV7-3 and J is TRBJ2-3, with TRBD2 identical over 11 bases. Germline values: CDR1 SGHTA, CDR2 FQGTGA. CDR3 length: 16 residues. In DNA form, the CDR3 reads TGTTCCAGCAGCAGAAGGACTAGCGGGCCCACAGATACGCAGTATTTT. Residues: CSSSRRTSGPTDTQYF.

J is TRBJ2-5 and V is TRBV5-1; D may match TRBD1 or TRBD2 (5 bases each). The germline gives CDR1 SGHRS, CDR2 YFSETQ. Trimming cost V 2 bases and J 5 bases, with 19 bases left between them. This CDR3 region has 16 residues. CDR3 residues: CASSLGDGRILETQYF. In nucleotides, the CDR3 is TGCGCCAGCAGCTTAGGGGACGGACGAATTTTGGAGACCCAGTACTTC.

This clonotype appeared a single time. The rearrangement uses TRBV18 and TRBJ1-2, with 9 nucleotides matching TRBD1. Trimming at V came to 0 bases and at J to 8 bases, leaving 7 bases not matched to a gene. Germline V gene lookup returns CDR1 KGHSH and CDR2 LQKENI. This CDR3 has 15 residues. Written as DNA, the CDR3 is TGTGCCAGCTCACCACCTTTGGGACAGGGCACAGGCTACACCTTC. Its protein product is CASSPPLGQGTGYTF.

This chain connects TRBV12-5 to TRBJ1-2; tentative D call: TRBD1 (5 bases). The germline V gene has CDR1 LGHNT and CDR2 FRNRAP. V shed 0 bases and J shed 7 bases, with 12 bases lying between them. This CDR3 region has 14 residues. The CDR3 coding sequence is TGTGCTAGTGGTTTGGTTGGGGGGACCCGTGGCTACACCTTC. Its protein product is CASGLVGGTRGYTF.

The V gene is TRBV4-1, the J gene TRBJ2-2; perhaps TRBD2 as D (5 bases). V lost 1 base to trimming and J lost 6 bases, with 9 bases between them. Germline CDR1 and CDR2: MGHRA and YSYEKL. The CDR3 extends over 14 amino acids. CDR3 nucleotide sequence: TGCGCCAGCAGCCAAGTCGGAGGATCCGGGGAGCTGTTTTTT. Translated: CASSQVGGSGELFF.

This chain links TRBV5-6 with TRBJ2-2, with 9 bases that match TRBD2. The junction had 7 bases not matched to a gene; V was cut back by 4 bases and J by 3 bases. The CDR3 covers 16 residues. Germline-derived CDR1 and CDR2 are SGHDT and YYEEEE. The CDR3 DNA follows: TGTGCCAGCAGCCCCGAGCGCGGGGGGGACACCGGGGAGCTGTTTTTT. Translated: CASSPERGGDTGELFF.

CDR3 nucleotides: TGCAGTGCTCGACAGGGGGGTGAATATGGCTACACCTTC. Encoded protein: CSARQGGEYGYTF. J is TRBJ1-2 and V is TRBV20-1, with TRBD1 matching over 9 bases. V shed 5 bases, J shed 5 bases, and the junction held 6 bases outside the gene matches. Germline V gene data show CDR1 as DFQATT and CDR2 as SNEGSKA (reference sequence). The CDR3 covers 13 residues.

CDR3 sequence: CASSLGNRQETQYF. DNA of the CDR3: TGTGCCAGCAGCTTGGGCAACCGTCAAGAGACCCAGTACTTC. The J gene is TRBJ2-5, the V gene TRBV5-6; D unclear. This CDR3 is 14 amino acids long. V was trimmed by 0 bases and J by 2 bases, leaving 8 bases between them. Germline values: CDR1 SGHDT, CDR2 YYEEEE.

The chain couples TRBV4-2 to TRBJ1-2; D is possibly TRBD1 (5 bases). The CDR3 contains 15 residues. V was clipped by 0 bases and J by 3 bases, with 11 bases between them. CDR1 and CDR2 (germline): LGHNA, YNFKEQ. The CDR3 is CASSQDRGGHYGYTF. CDR3 in DNA: TGTGCCAGCAGCCAAGATCGGGGGGGACACTATGGCTACACCTTC.

V gene TRBV12-3 or TRBV12-4 combines with J gene TRBJ1-2; D unresolved. CDR3 size: 14 residues. Deletions cut 4 bases from V and 3 bases from J, with 12 bases between. CDR3: CASSSRTLDYGYTF. The CDR3 DNA is TGTGCCAGCAGTTCACGGACTCTCGACTATGGCTACACCTTC.

The chain recombines TRBV3-1 with TRBJ2-3; 7 bases map to TRBD2. The CDR3 totals 15 residues. Trimming took 5 bases from V and 1 from J; bases not matched to a gene: 6. Germline CDR1 reads LGHDT; CDR2 reads YNNKEL (reference sequence). The CDR3 sequence is CASSYTSVGTDTQYF. Written as DNA, the CDR3 is TGTGCCAGCAGCTATACTAGCGTTGGCACAGATACGCAGTATTTT.

This chain joins TRBV12-3 or TRBV12-4 and TRBJ1-1; TRBD1 might be the D (5 bases). The CDR3 contains 11 residues. With 3 bases removed from V and 7 bases from J, the gap between germline ends came to 6 bases. The CDR3 loop reads CASSFDSEAFF. The CDR3 bases are TGTGCCAGCAGTTTTGACAGTGAAGCTTTCTTT.

This chain joins TRBV12-3 or TRBV12-4 and TRBJ1-2, with D possibly matching TRBD1 (6 bases). V was pared by 5 bases and J by 7 bases, with 11 bases between. The CDR3 consists of 12 residues. In DNA, the CDR3 is TGTGCCAGCAGTGTCAGGGGAGGTGGCTACACCTTC. Amino acid sequence: CASSVRGGGYTF.

This sequence joins TRBV5-1 and TRBJ2-1; D unresolved. Trimming removed 0 bases from V and 6 bases from J, with 10 bases in between. The germline gives CDR1 SGHRS, CDR2 YFSETQ. The CDR3 contains 14 residues. CDR3 residues: CASSLETPGNEQFF. The CDR3 DNA is TGCGCCAGCAGCTTGGAGACTCCAGGCAATGAGCAGTTCTTC.

The genes are TRBV5-1 and TRBJ2-5; D may correspond to TRBD1 or TRBD2 (6 bases each). The CDR3 covers 15 residues. Germline V gene lookup returns CDR1 SGHRS and CDR2 YFSETQ. V was shortened by 1 base and J by 5 bases, with 15 bases between the two germline ends. CDR3 in amino acids: CASSLIGGKMETQYF. In DNA form, the CDR3 reads TGCGCCAGCAGCTTGATCGGGGGCAAGATGGAGACCCAGTACTTC.

The V and J genes are TRBV27 and TRBJ1-5; the match to TRBD1 covers 7 bases. CDR1 and CDR2 from the germline V gene are MNHEY and SMNVEV (reference sequence). Losses at the gene ends were 3 bases for V and 5 bases for J; bases not matched to a gene: 7. The CDR3 covers 15 residues. The CDR3 sequence is CASSFGRGPDQPQHF. The CDR3 DNA is TGTGCCAGCAGTTTTGGTAGGGGGCCGGATCAGCCCCAGCATTTT.

V and J are TRBV9 and TRBJ1-6; a possible D gene is TRBD1 (5 bases). V was pared by 4 bases and J by 12 bases, with 14 bases between. Per germline, CDR1 SGDLS and CDR2 YYNGEE. The CDR3 is 13 amino acids. The DNA of the CDR3 is TGTGCCAGCAGCACGGGGCCTTATGTACCCCTCCACTTT. Translation gives CASSTGPYVPLHF.

V and J are TRBV7-8 and TRBJ2-1; the D gene is possibly TRBD2 (5 bases). V lost 1 base and J 8 bases, leaving 12 bases between the germline ends. Germline loops: CDR1 SGHVS, CDR2 FQNEAQ. The CDR3 is 14 residues long. In DNA form, the CDR3 reads TGTGCCAGCAGCTTAGACCCGGGGATCGATGAGCAGTTCTTC. Protein sequence: CASSLDPGIDEQFF.